Below, one T cell receptor (beta chain) is given with its context. There is no known antigen for this receptor. Nothing much larger sits one base from this clone, and base qualities are not available. The CDR3 regions of human TCRbeta chains were subjected to immunosequencing. On the study's bioinformatics: Repertoire TCRs were checked for matches against a reference library of SARS-CoV-2-specific TCRs that had been generated using the MIRA antigen-specificity platform. Breadth was defined as the fraction of unique TCRs that were SARS-CoV-2-associated, and depth was defined as the fraction of total T cells that were SARS-CoV-2-associated. Using the MIRA data, every spike-specific TCR was mapped to the spike region that the TCR reacted to and assigned to either a CD4 or a CD8 class. Log10-transformed breadth and depth values were compared by one-way ANOVA with Sidak's multiple comparisons tests. Sourced from immuneACCESS, this table was stored by TCRdb with only in-frame sequences that have V and J called. A share of the clones is absent; for the studies checked, an unresolved V gene accounts for under half, and the remainder has no known explanation. D and trimming come from the DNA, and the V and J calls and clone size come from that table. This sample is represented by over 95,000 clones; approximately 84% of them were singletons. Of the sample, approximately 14% falls within the top ten clones.

This sample is drawn from a study of T cell responses to AZD1222 COVID-19 vaccine (dated by TCRdb to the early 2020s). As for the study more broadly: A total of 233 trial participants underwent TCR sequencing, of whom roughly 210 had received two doses of AZD1222 and some 26 had received two doses of the MenACWY control vaccine. Trial participants were enrolled by age into 18-55, 56-69 and 70-plus year subgroups, with roughly 160, 29 and 62 TCR-sequenced participants respectively.

The time point label of this sample denotes: about 28 days (+/-7) after the second vaccine dose. AZD1222 recipients with second doses at about 4 weeks or about 12 weeks were pooled, because spike-specific TCR depth and breadth did not differ between schedules. Samples from vaccinated people were obtained from the UK trials COV001 and COV002, which included a single-blind randomized controlled phase 2/3 trial of AZD1222 (ChAdOx1 nCoV-19) in healthy adults. For TCRbeta chain sequencing, PBMC samples were collected from trial participants at day 0 and at day 28 after the second dose. The investigation overall reported the following: Only a handful of AZD1222 recipients were SARS-CoV-2 seropositive at baseline, limiting conclusions about previously exposed vaccinees. Participants were mostly white British and included more females than males, and it was suggested by the authors that clonal diversity may have been underestimated. No day 14 peak-response samples were available, so repertoires were characterized only after the peak T cell response. In the small 56-69-year group, the increase in depth fell short of significance, most likely because of low power. Vaccine-associated CD4 TCRs spanned the whole spike protein, with dominant responses in regions 160-218 and 743-854. After two AZD1222 doses, both the breadth and the depth of spike-specific TCRs were significantly higher than at day 0 and than in MenACWY recipients. Epitopes outside the regions mutated in the B.1.351 and B.1.1.7 variants were reportedly recognized by nearly half of the unique spike-specific TCRs.

The sample was peripheral blood, taken 28 days after the second AZD1222 dose. The clonotype was recovered from an adult who received the AZD1222 COVID-19 vaccine.

DNA sequence: TGTGCCACCAGCAGATTCTCGGACAGACCAAACATTCAGTACTTC. It translates as CATSRFSDRPNIQYF. The chain employs TRBV15 and TRBJ2-4; a weak D assignment points to TRBD1 (6 bases agree). V is clipped by 2 bases and J by 6 bases, and the sequence between their germline boundaries is 14 bases long. The germline V gene (reference sequence) supplies CDR1 LNHNV and CDR2 YYDKDF. Spanning cysteine to phenylalanine, the CDR3 consists of 15 amino acids. Only the CDR3 portion is preserved as DNA: 45 bases, with reading frame beginning at the first base.